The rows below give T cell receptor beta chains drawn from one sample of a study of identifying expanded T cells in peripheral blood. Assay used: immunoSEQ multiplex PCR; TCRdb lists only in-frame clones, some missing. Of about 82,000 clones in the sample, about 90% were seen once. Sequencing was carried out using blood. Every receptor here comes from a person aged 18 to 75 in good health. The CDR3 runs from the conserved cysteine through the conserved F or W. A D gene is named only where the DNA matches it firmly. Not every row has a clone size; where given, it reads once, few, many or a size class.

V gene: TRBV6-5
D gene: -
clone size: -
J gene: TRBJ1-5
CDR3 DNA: TGTGCCAGCAGTTTAGACGGGCGAGGTCAGCCCCAGCATTTT
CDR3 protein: CASSLDGRGQPQHF

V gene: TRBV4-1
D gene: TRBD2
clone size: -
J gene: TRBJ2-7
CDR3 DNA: TGCGCCAGCAGCCAACCCACTAGCGCGAGCTACGAGCAGTACTTC
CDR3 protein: CASSQPTSASYEQYF

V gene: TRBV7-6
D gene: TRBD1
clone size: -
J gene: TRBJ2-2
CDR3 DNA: TGTGCCAGCAGCGACGACAGGGGGACCGGGGAGCTGTTTTTT
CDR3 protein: CASSDDRGTGELFF

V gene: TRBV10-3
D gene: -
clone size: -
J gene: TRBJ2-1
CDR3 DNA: TGTGCCATCAGTCCTCTCGGGGCTCGCAATGAGCAGTTCTTC
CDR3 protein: CAISPLGARNEQFF

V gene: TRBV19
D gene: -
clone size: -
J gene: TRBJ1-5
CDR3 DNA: TGTGCCAGTAGTATCGGCAAAGCCTTCAATCAGCCCCAGCATTTT
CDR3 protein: CASSIGKAFNQPQHF

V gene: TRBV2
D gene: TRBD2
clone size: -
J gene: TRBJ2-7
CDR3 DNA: TGTGCCAGCAGTGCGGAAGCGGGGGCCCGCTACGAGCAGTACTTC
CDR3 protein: CASSAEAGARYEQYF

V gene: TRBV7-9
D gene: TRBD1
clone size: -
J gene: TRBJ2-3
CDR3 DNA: TGTGCCAGCAGCATGGGACAGGGAATCACAGATACGCAGTATTTT
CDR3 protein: CASSMGQGITDTQYF

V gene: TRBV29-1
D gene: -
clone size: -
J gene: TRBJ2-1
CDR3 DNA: TGCAGCGTAACAGGGAAGTCCTACAATGAGCAGTTCTTC
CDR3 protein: CSVTGKSYNEQFF

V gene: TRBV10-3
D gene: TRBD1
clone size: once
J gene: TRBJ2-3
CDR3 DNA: TGTGCCATCACCAAAATCGGGACAGGGACTCCAGATACGCAGTATTTT
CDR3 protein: CAITKIGTGTPDTQYF

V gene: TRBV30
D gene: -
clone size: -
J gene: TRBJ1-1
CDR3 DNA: TGTGCCTGGACCGCTCCCGGGGGAATCACTGAAGCTTTCTTT
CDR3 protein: CAWTAPGGITEAFF

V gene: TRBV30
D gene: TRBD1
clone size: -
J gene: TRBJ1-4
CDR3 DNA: TGTGCCGGGGAAACAGGGGTTGCGGAAAAACTGTTTTTT
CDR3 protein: CAGETGVAEKLFF

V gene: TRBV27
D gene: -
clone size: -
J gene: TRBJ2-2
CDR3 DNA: TGTGCCAGCAGTTTTGCTGGGGGGAGGAACACCGGGGAGCTGTTTTTT
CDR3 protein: CASSFAGGRNTGELFF

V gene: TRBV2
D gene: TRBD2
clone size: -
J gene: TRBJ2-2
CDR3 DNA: TGTGCCAGCGGACTAGCCGGGTCAGCCGGGGAGCTGTTTTTT
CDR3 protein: CASGLAGSAGELFF

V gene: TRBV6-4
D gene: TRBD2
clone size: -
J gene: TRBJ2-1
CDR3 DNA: TGTGCCAGCAGTGCGGGAGGGCCCAATGAGCAGTTCTTC
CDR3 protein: CASSAGGPNEQFF

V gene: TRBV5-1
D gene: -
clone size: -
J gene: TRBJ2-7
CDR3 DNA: TGCGCCAGCAGCTTGTTACAGGGATCGGGCTACGAGCAGTACTTC
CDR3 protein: CASSLLQGSGYEQYF

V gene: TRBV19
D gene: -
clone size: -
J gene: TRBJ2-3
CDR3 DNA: TGTGCCAGTAGTATAGGGCCCTATACGCAGTATTTT
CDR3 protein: CASSIGPYTQYF

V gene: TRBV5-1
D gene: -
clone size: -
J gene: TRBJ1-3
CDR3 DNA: TGCGCCAGCAGCGCGCAAGGCCCCCACTCTGGAAACACCATATATTTT
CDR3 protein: CASSAQGPHSGNTIYF

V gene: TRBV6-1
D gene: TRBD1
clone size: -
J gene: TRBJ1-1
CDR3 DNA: TGTGCCAGCAGTGTCGACAGGGGTCTTCGGGACACTGAAGCTTTCTTT
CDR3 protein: CASSVDRGLRDTEAFF

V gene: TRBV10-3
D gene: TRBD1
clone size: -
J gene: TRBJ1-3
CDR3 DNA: TGTGCCATCAATGGACAGGGCAGTGGAAACACCATATATTTT
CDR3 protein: CAINGQGSGNTIYF

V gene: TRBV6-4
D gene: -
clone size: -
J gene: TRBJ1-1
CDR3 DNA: TGTGCCAGCAGTCCAACAGGGCAGACTGAAGCTTTCTTT
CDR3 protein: CASSPTGQTEAFF

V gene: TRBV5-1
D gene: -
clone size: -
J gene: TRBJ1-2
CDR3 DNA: TGCGCCAGCAGCCCGGGTGGGGGGCGAAACTATGGCTACACCTTC
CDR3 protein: CASSPGGGRNYGYTF

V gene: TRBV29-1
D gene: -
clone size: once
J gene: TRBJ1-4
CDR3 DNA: TGCAGCGGACAGTCTAATGAAAAACTGTTTTTT
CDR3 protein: CSGQSNEKLFF

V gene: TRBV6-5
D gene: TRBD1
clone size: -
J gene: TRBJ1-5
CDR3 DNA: TGTGCCAGCAGTTATGGGACAGGGGGTCAGCCCCAGCATTTT
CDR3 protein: CASSYGTGGQPQHF

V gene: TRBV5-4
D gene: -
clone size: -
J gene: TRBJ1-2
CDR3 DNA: TGTGCCAGCAGCTTGTACATCCCGGGAGGCTACACCTTC
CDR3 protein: CASSLYIPGGYTF

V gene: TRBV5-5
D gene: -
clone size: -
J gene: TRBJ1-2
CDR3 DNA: TGTGCCAGCAGCGTGGGGCTAGGCAGGGCGATAGGTGGCTACACCTTC
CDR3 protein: CASSVGLGRAIGGYTF

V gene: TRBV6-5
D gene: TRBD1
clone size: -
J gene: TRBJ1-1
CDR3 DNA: TGTGCCAGCAGAAGAGGACAGGTCACTGAAGCTTTCTTT
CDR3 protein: CASRRGQVTEAFF

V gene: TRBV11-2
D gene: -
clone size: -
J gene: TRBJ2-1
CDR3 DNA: TGTGCCAGCAGCTTTGACGGACCCCTAAATGAGCAGTTCTTC
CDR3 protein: CASSFDGPLNEQFF

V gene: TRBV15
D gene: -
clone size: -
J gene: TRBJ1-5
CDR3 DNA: TGTGCCACCAGCAGAGAGGGCGTTAGCAATCAGCCCCAGCATTTT
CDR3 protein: CATSREGVSNQPQHF

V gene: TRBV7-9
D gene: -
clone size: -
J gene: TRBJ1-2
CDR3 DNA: TGTGCCAGCAGCTTAGGAGGCCAGCTCTATGGCTACACCTTC
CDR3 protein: CASSLGGQLYGYTF

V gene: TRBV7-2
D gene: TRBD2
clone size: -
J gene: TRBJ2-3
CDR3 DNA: TGTGCCAGCAGCTTTGTTGGGACTAGCGGAGCAGATACGCAGTATTTT
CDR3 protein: CASSFVGTSGADTQYF

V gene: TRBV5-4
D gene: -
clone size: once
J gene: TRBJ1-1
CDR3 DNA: TGTGCCAGCAGCTTCGGAGGGTCCGCTGAAGCTTTCTTT
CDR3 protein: CASSFGGSAEAFF

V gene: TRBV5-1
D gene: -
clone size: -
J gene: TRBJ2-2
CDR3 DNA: TGCGCCAGCAGCCGGTCGTTCCCTGGATCTTTCGACAGTAACACCGGGGAGCTGTTTTTT
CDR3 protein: CASSRSFPGSFDSNTGELFF

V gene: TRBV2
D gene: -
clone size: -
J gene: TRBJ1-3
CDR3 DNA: TGTGCCAGCAATCAACCGGGCCTAGGAAACACCATATATTTT
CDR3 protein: CASNQPGLGNTIYF

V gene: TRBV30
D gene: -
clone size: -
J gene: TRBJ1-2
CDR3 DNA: TGTGCCTGGACCAGGACAGACGCAGAGTCCTACACCTTC
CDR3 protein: CAWTRTDAESYTF

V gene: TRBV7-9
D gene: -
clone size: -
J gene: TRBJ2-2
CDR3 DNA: TGTGCCAGCAGGTTAGGCACCGGGGAGCTGTTTTTT
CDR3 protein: CASRLGTGELFF

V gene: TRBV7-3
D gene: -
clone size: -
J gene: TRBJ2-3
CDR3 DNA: TGTGCCAGCAGCTTACAGGGGAACACAGATACGCAGTATTTT
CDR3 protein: CASSLQGNTDTQYF

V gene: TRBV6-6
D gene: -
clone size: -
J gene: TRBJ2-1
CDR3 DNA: TGTGCCAGCAGACTTTATCACTACAATGAGCAGTTCTTC
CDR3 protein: CASRLYHYNEQFF

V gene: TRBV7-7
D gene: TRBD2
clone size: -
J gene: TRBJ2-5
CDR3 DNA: TGTGCCAGCAGCACCGGGGGGGATAAATACCAAGAGACCCAGTACTTC
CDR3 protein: CASSTGGDKYQETQYF

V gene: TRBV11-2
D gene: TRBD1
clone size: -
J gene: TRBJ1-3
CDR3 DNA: TGTGCCAGCAGCTTAAGGGGGCCTTTCTCTGGAAACACCATATATTTT
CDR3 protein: CASSLRGPFSGNTIYF

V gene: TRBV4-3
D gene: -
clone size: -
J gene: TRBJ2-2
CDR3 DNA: TGCGCCAGCAGCCAAGAAGTACCCCTTGGGGGGGAGCTGTTTTTT
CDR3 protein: CASSQEVPLGGELFF

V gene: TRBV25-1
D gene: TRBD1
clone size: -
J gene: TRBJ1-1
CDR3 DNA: TGTGCCAGCCCCCGGGACAGGGGGCTAAACACTGAAGCTTTCTTT
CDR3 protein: CASPRDRGLNTEAFF

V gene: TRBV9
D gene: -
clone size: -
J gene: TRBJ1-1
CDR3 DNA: TGTGCCAGCAGCGTAGGCGGGTCCGGGAAAAACACTGAAGCTTTCTTT
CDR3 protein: CASSVGGSGKNTEAFF

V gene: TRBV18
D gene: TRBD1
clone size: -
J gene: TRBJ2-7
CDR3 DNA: TGTGCCAGCTCACCCACCACAGGGGATCTACTGAGAGAGCAGTACTTC
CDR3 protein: CASSPTTGDLLREQYF

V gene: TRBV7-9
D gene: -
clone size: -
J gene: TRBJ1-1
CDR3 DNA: TGTGCCAGCAGCTCCCGGGGGGCTCCCACTGAAGCTTTCTTT
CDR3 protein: CASSSRGAPTEAFF

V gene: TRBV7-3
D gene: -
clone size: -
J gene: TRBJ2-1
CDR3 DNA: TGTGCCAGCAGCTCGATACGAAACAATGAGCAGTTCTTC
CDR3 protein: CASSSIRNNEQFF